The text below deals with one T cell receptor (beta chain). The data were produced by immunoSEQ multiplex PCR, yet TCRdb's version contains in-frame clones alone and is incomplete. Among fewer than 2.5 million clones listed, roughly 93% were seen once. The sample is drawn from a study of shared clonotypes between healthy human individuals. V was cut by 0 bases and J by 7 bases, with 18 bases left in between. The CDR3 is 16 residues long. Germline V gene sequence: CDR1 SGHRS, CDR2 YFSETQ. The chain employs TRBV5-1 and TRBJ2-3, with D possibly being TRBD2 (5 bases). The sequence came from a man aged 18 to 29 in good health. Some clones in this sample may be carry-over from other donors' samples. Sequenced: naive CD4+ T cells from PBMCs. Noted subset: CD45RA+ positively selected. The CDR3 DNA reads TGCGCCAGCAGCTTGGTTGAGGGAACCCCCCCGTATACGCAGTATTTT. This translates into CASSLVEGTPPYTQYF. Variable domain in full (rest from reference TRBV5-1 and TRBJ2-3): KAGVTQTPRYLIKTRGQQVTLSCSPISGHRSVSWYQQTPGQGLQFLFEYFSETQRNKGNFPGRFSGRQFSNSRSEMNVSTLELGDSALYLCASSLVEGTPPYTQYFGPGTRLTVL.